This T cell receptor (beta chain) was recovered during a study of T cells in women clearing cervical HPV infection. V lost 2 bases and J 2 bases, leaving 11 bases between the germline ends. This CDR3 contains 14 residues. CDR1 and CDR2 from the germline V gene are GTSNPN and SVGIG (reference sequence). With regard to this clone: The read comes to an end 3 residues before the CDR3 does, leaving the germline J gene to fill in the end.

The table came from immunoSEQ multiplex PCR; TCRdb's copy has only in-frame clones and leaves some out. The sample holds tens of thousands of clones. The sequencing sample was made of blood buffy coat. This clonotype was obtained from a woman between 18 and 75 years old with a cervical HPV16 infection that either progressed to CIN3+ or cleared (not recorded which). This rearrangement joins TRBV30 to TRBJ2-3; possible D gene TRBD2, 7 bases. CDR3 region: CAWSRGGITDTQYF. The sequenced CDR3 bases are TGTGCCTGGAGTAGGGGGGGGATCACAGATACG.